The 26 T cell receptor beta chains below come from one sample, sequenced in a study of early T cells in non-severe SARS-CoV-2 infection (TCRdb year 2021). Library preparation employed 5' RACE. The sequencer listed for this sample is NextSeq 500. TCRdb reprocessing: public reads trimmed at Q25 with fastp, clones called with MiXCR, in-frame beta chains kept. Rows with one shared CDR3 protein collapse into an entry with the most common genes and DNA. The sample contains about 21,000 distinct CDR3 sequences, about 5.7% of them found a single time. More than 14% of the sample is held by the ten biggest clonotypes. The source material was whole blood, sampled at baseline. Receptor source: an adult who was a healthcare worker with PCR-confirmed SARS-CoV-2 infection or an uninfected control (not recorded which).

The sample holds many counts of this clonotype. The J gene is TRBJ1-3, the V gene TRBV7-7; D gene uncertain. The CDR3 consists of 13 residues. V was trimmed by 5 bases and J by 2 bases, leaving 7 bases between them. Germline assignment: CDR1 SSHAT and CDR2 FNYEAQ (reference sequence). In nucleotides, the CDR3 is TGTGCCAGCAGCCCCAGCCCTGGAAACACCATATATTTT. Translated: CASSPSPGNTIYF.

A few counts support this clonotype. A much bigger clone sits one base away, suggesting this may be a read error. The gene calls are TRBV6-1 and TRBJ1-1, with D maybe TRBD1 (5 bases). The CDR3 is 13 amino acids. The germline V gene has CDR1 MNHNS and CDR2 SASEGT. For the CDR3, the DNA is TGTACCAGCAGCGCTATCAGGGCCTCTGAAGCTTTCTTT. Residues: CTSSAIRASEAFF.

This clonotype turned up a few times. This sequence joins TRBV18 and TRBJ2-3, with 14 bases fitting TRBD2. Germline V gives CDR1 KGHSH, CDR2 LQKENI. The V gene end was trimmed by 3 bases and the J gene end by 2 bases; junction bases not matched to a gene: 1. This CDR3 contains 16 residues. This CDR3 is CASSPGLAGDTDTQYF. The CDR3 DNA reads TGTGCCAGCTCACCGGGACTAGCGGGGGACACAGATACGCAGTATTTT.

There are many counts of this clonotype. The V and J genes are TRBV7-2 and TRBJ2-5, with D possibly being TRBD1 (5 bases). Germline V lookup: CDR1 SGHTA, CDR2 FQGNSA. The length of the CDR3 is 16 residues. V was trimmed by 5 bases and J by 1 base, leaving 17 bases between them. CDR3 amino acids: CASSGPPLQVQETQYF. The CDR3 DNA reads as TGTGCCAGCAGCGGGCCTCCATTACAGGTCCAAGAGACCCAGTACTTC.

The rearrangement links TRBV10-3 to TRBJ1-3, with D perhaps TRBD1 (5 bases). The CDR3 loop spans 14 amino acids. Deletions cut 2 bases from V and 7 bases from J, with 12 bases between. Germline-derived CDR1 and CDR2 are ENHRY and SYGVKD. The CDR3 sequence is CAISEQGLFNTIYF. CDR3 DNA sequence: TGTGCCATCAGTGAGCAGGGATTGTTTAACACCATATATTTT.

This clonotype showed up many times. V usage is TRBV20-1 and J usage is TRBJ1-1, with 9 bases fitting TRBD1. The germline V gene has CDR1 DFQATT and CDR2 SNEGSKA (reference sequence). The CDR3 has 13 residues. The V gene end was trimmed by 1 base and the J gene end by 10 bases; junction bases not matched to a gene: 7. The CDR3 nucleotides are TGCAGTGCTAGAGTTCAGGGACAGGGACCAGCTTTCTTT. Amino acids: CSARVQGQGPAFF.

Ten or more counts support this clonotype. The rearrangement uses TRBV7-2 and TRBJ2-3; D is unresolved. V dropped 6 bases and J dropped 11 bases, with 18 bases sitting between them. The CDR3 totals 13 residues. The germline gives CDR1 SGHTA, CDR2 FQGNSA. The CDR3 is CASSPNIGLKQYF. The CDR3 nucleotides are TGTGCCAGCAGTCCCAACATCGGGCTTAAGCAGTATTTT.

The chain recombines TRBV11-3 with TRBJ2-1; 11 bases line up with TRBD2. The germline CDR1 and CDR2 sequences are SGHNT and YENEEA. The V segment lost 3 bases and the J segment 3 bases; nucleotides outside the gene matches: 1. CDR3 length equals 15 residues. CDR3: CASSLGTSGYNEQFF. CDR3 coding DNA: TGTGCCAGCAGCTTGGGGACTAGCGGCTACAATGAGCAGTTCTTC.

This clonotype came up many times. This chain joins TRBV12-3 or TRBV12-4 and TRBJ1-1; D gene uncertain. CDR3 size: 17 residues. Deletions cut 5 bases from V and 0 bases from J, with 19 bases between. The CDR3: CASSKTGLVNLNTEAFF. The CDR3 nucleotides read TGTGCCAGCAGTAAAACGGGGTTAGTGAACTTGAACACTGAAGCTTTCTTT.

By sample share, this clonotype is medium-sized. The V call is TRBV4-3, the J call TRBJ2-7; TRBD1 matches 10 bases. V gave up 6 bases and J gave up 3 bases; unmatched junction bases: 5. This CDR3 has 14 amino acids. Per germline, CDR1 LGHNA and CDR2 YSLEER. DNA of the CDR3: TGCGCCAGCAGTCGGGACAGGGGATACTACGAGCAGTACTTC. Encoded protein: CASSRDRGYYEQYF.

In this sample, this clonotype turned up many times. The chain recombines TRBV7-6 with TRBJ2-7; TRBD1 might be the D (5 bases). The CDR3 extends over 13 amino acids. Trimming took 5 bases from V and 5 from J, leaving 13 bases between them. Germline V gene lookup returns CDR1 SGHVS and CDR2 FNYEAQ. CDR3 residues: CASSQHLQDEQYF. The CDR3 DNA follows: TGTGCCAGCAGCCAGCACTTACAGGACGAGCAGTACTTC.

This clonotype occurred many times. V is TRBV11-2 and J is TRBJ2-3; D gene uncertain. V was clipped by 6 bases and J by 6 bases, with 10 bases between them. Germline CDR1 is SGHAT and CDR2 is FQNNGV. This CDR3 is 12 amino acids long. Here the CDR3 DNA reads TGTGCCAGCAGTCTAGTGACGGATACGCAGTATTTT. It is translated as CASSLVTDTQYF.

A few counts support this clonotype. The genes are TRBV11-3 and TRBJ1-1; possibly TRBD1 for D (6 bases). This CDR3 region has 15 residues. With 1 base removed from V and 4 bases from J, the gap between germline ends came to 13 bases. Per germline, CDR1 SGHNT and CDR2 YENEEA. The DNA of the CDR3 is TGTGCCAGCAGCTTAGGGGACACCATGAGCACTGAAGCTTTCTTT. Amino acid sequence: CASSLGDTMSTEAFF.

This clonotype has at least ten counts. V gene TRBV9 combines with J gene TRBJ2-1; tentative D call: TRBD2 (6 bases). V was pared by 0 bases and J by 0 bases, with 13 bases between. Germline lookup yields CDR1 SGDLS and CDR2 YYNGEE. The CDR3 totals 17 residues. The CDR3 protein is CASSVGDSSSSYNEQFF. CDR3 nucleotide sequence: TGTGCCAGCAGCGTAGGGGACTCCTCGAGCTCCTACAATGAGCAGTTCTTC.

The chain is built from TRBV15 and TRBJ1-1; TRBD1 is a possible D gene (6 bases). This CDR3 is 17 amino acids long. Trimming removed 1 base from V and 2 bases from J, with 17 bases in between. The germline V gene encodes CDR1 LNHNV and CDR2 YYDKDF (reference sequence). CDR3: CATSRAYRVWVNTEAFF. The CDR3 coding sequence is TGTGCCACCAGCAGAGCCTACAGGGTATGGGTAAACACTGAAGCTTTCTTT. The complete variable domain, with remaining parts taken from reference TRBV15 and TRBJ1-1, reads DAMVIQNPRYQVTQFGKPVTLSCSQTLNHNVMYWYQQKSSQAPKLLFHYYDKDFNNEADTPDNFQSRRPNTSFCFLDIRSPGLGDTAMYLCATSRAYRVWVNTEAFFGQGTRLTVV.

The chain has TRBV20-1 and TRBJ2-5, with no clear D. The germline V gene has CDR1 DFQATT and CDR2 SNEGSKA (reference sequence). This CDR3 is 13 amino acids long. V was clipped by 0 bases and J by 5 bases, with 10 bases between them. The CDR3 is CSARDWRMETQYF. The CDR3 DNA is TGCAGTGCTAGAGATTGGAGAATGGAGACCCAGTACTTC.

Many counts were recorded for this clonotype. J is TRBJ1-6 and V is TRBV3-1, with D hard to call. Germline V gene lookup returns CDR1 LGHDT and CDR2 YNNKEL (reference sequence). V shed 1 base and J shed 7 bases, with 11 bases lying between them. The CDR3 contains 15 residues. The CDR3 is CASSQAPGRNSPLHF. The CDR3 DNA follows: TGTGCCAGCAGCCAAGCCCCCGGACGGAATTCACCCCTCCACTTT.

This clonotype was counted many times. J is TRBJ2-4 and V is TRBV12-3 or TRBV12-4; D might be TRBD1 or TRBD2, each matching 5 bases. The CDR3 totals 15 residues. V was pared by 6 bases and J by 5 bases, with 17 bases between. CDR3 coding DNA: TGTGCCAGCAGGGGCTTTGGGGGTAGGGAAAACATTCAGTACTTC. It yields the protein CASRGFGGRENIQYF.

This clonotype was detected only a few times. The V gene is TRBV5-1, the J gene TRBJ1-5; no firm D call. Deletions cut 4 bases from V and 4 bases from J, with 9 bases between. This CDR3 contains 13 residues. Per the germline V gene, CDR1 is SGHRS and CDR2 is YFSETQ. CDR3 in amino acids: CASSLGVNQPQHF. The DNA of the CDR3 is TGCGCCAGCAGCCTTGGGGTTAATCAGCCCCAGCATTTT.

This clonotype was found a few times. The V and J genes are TRBV10-2 and TRBJ2-5; 7 nucleotides match TRBD2. There are 13 residues in the CDR3. CDR1 and CDR2 (germline): WSHSY, SAAADI. Germline trimming cut 7 bases from V and 6 bases from J; bases unmatched to any gene: 8. The CDR3 is CASTPGGAKTQYF. The DNA for the CDR3 is TGCGCCAGCACCCCGGGAGGTGCAAAGACCCAGTACTTC.

This clonotype appeared a few times. The chain is built from TRBV6-2 or TRBV6-3 and TRBJ1-3, with D unresolved. The CDR3 has 14 amino acids. Between the trimmed V and J ends, which lost 10 bases and 0 bases, there was a span of 13 bases. The germline CDR1 and CDR2 sequences are MNHEY and SVGEGT. CDR3 residues: CATETSSSGNTIYF. CDR3 in DNA: TGTGCCACCGAGACATCAAGCTCTGGAAACACCATATATTTT.

This clonotype has just a few counts. CDR3 nucleotide sequence: TGTGCCAGTAGTTCTAAGACGGGCTCCTACGAGCAGTACTTC. It is translated as CASSSKTGSYEQYF. The chain employs TRBV19 and TRBJ2-7, with D unresolved. V was trimmed by 5 bases and J by 0 bases, leaving 11 bases between them. Germline-derived CDR1 and CDR2 are LNHDA and SQIVND (reference sequence). The CDR3 spans 14 residues.

This clonotype was recorded at least ten times. The chain combines TRBV7-3 with TRBJ2-1; 11 bases are a match to TRBD1. Germline V gives CDR1 SGHTA, CDR2 FQGTGA. CDR3 length: 15 residues. After removal of 5 bases from V and 7 bases from J, the junction contained 7 bases not matched to a gene. The CDR3: CASSPGQGASNEQFF. The CDR3 DNA sequence: TGTGCCAGCAGCCCCGGACAGGGGGCCTCAAATGAGCAGTTCTTC.

This clonotype was counted only a few times. The V gene is TRBV7-2, the J gene TRBJ2-2; no clear D. With 5 bases removed from V and 0 bases from J, the gap between germline ends came to 4 bases. The germline V gene encodes CDR1 SGHTA and CDR2 FQGNSA. The CDR3 runs 13 residues. The CDR3 region is CASSPSNTGELFF. As DNA, the CDR3 is TGTGCCAGCAGCCCCTCGAACACCGGGGAGCTGTTTTTT. Drawing the rest from reference TRBV7-2 and TRBJ2-2, the complete variable domain is GAGVSQSPSNKVTEKGKDVELRCDPISGHTALYWYRQSLGQGLEFLIYFQGNSAPDKSGLPSDRFSAERTGGSVSTLTIQRTQQEDSAVYLCASSPSNTGELFFGEGSRLTVL.

V usage is TRBV24-1 and J usage is TRBJ2-1; TRBD1 aligns across 10 bases. CDR1 is KGHDR, CDR2 SFDVKD, per germline. The CDR3 is 15 residues long. The junction had 11 bases not matched to a gene; V was cut back by 4 bases and J by 12 bases. The CDR3 DNA is TGTGCCACCAGTGAATCCGGGACAGGGGCCAATATGCAGTTCTTC. As protein: CATSESGTGANMQFF.

By share of the sample, this clonotype is medium-sized. The chain recombines TRBV7-8 with TRBJ1-3, with 9 positions matching TRBD1. Trimming took 8 bases from V and 2 from J; bases not matched to a gene: 1. The CDR3 has 13 amino acids. From germline, CDR1 is SGHVS and CDR2 FQNEAQ. CDR3 sequence reads: CASGTGTGNTIYF. DNA of the CDR3: TGTGCCAGCGGGACAGGGACTGGAAACACCATATATTTT.